This T cell receptor (beta chain) was recovered during a study of T-cell reconstitution after alpha-beta-depleted transplantation in children. This CDR3 spans 15 amino acids. V dropped 1 base and J dropped 1; count of bases not matched to a gene: 4. Germline CDR1 reads SGHRS; CDR2 reads YFSETQ. General observations from the study: Newly produced T cells mostly provided counts and TCRbeta diversity after one year, as hyperexpanded clones declined. Some patients owed their high day-60 TCRbeta diversity to surviving recipient T cells and thymic progenitors. Approximately two months post-transplant, alpha-beta T cells reportedly originated from several hundred expanded graft clones.

The sample holds many counts of this clonotype. Its antigen remains unknown. Unique molecular identifiers were incorporated when the TCRbeta library was constructed. MiXCR was run by TCRdb on the PCR reads, yielding one entry per CDR3 protein. Counted here are about 460,000 distinct CDR3 sequences, roughly 10% occurring once; the ten biggest clones make up 2%. This specimen consisted of PBMCs, obtained before TCRalphabeta/CD19-depleted stem cell transplant. The chain has TRBV5-1 and TRBJ2-5; 7 positions agree with TRBD2. The TCR sequence derives from a child aged 2-15 years with inherited bone marrow failure, due to receive a stem cell transplant. The CDR3 loop reads CASSLLSGVQETQYF. The CDR3 DNA follows: TGCGCCAGCAGCTTGCTGAGCGGGGTCCAAGAGACCCAGTACTTC.